The entry below describes one TCR beta chain. The target antigen is unknown. The data were obtained in a study of CD8+CD57+ T cells in acquired aplastic anemia. About the study: Sorted CD4+ and CD8+ cells gave an average of roughly 3.3 ug of DNA.

Genomic DNA served as template for TCR beta VDJ and CDR3 profiling. Using its own MiXCR run on the reads, TCRdb lists one record per CDR3 protein. The sample holds about 180,000 distinct CDR3 sequences, around 50% seen once. Regarding the study as a whole: Patients had roughly 29 CD8+ CDR3 sequences in common with controls (the shared set).

Whoever was chosen for sequencing had shown CD8+CD57+ cell expansion by flow cytometry. Severe acquired aplastic anemia was present in all patients. Untreated patients provided the blood samples, with no therapy given before sampling. CDR1 and CDR2 (germline): SGHTA, FQGNSA. The CDR3 has 18 residues. The ends were cut back, 1 base at V and 3 bases at J, with 21 bases in the middle. The sequenced material came from sorted CD4+, CD8+, or CD8+CD57+ T cells (not recorded which) from PBMCs. This receptor was identified in a human donor with aplastic anemia. The chain employs TRBV7-2 and TRBJ1-1; D is unclear. CDR3 in DNA: TGTGCCAGCAGCTTAGGTGTCGGGGAATTGGTTTTGGACACTGAAGCTTTCTTT. It specifies CASSLGVGELVLDTEAFF.